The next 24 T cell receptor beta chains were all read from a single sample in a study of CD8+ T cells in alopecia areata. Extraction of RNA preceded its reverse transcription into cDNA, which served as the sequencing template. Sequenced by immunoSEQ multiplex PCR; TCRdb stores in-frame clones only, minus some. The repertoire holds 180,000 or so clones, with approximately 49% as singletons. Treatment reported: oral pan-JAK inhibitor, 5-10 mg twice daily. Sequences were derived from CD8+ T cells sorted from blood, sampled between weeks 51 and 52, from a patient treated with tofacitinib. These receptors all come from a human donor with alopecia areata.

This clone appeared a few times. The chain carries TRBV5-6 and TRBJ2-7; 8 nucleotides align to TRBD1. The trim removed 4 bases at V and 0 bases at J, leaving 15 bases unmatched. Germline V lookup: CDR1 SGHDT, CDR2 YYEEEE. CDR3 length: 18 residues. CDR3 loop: CASSPTGASYRSSYEQYF. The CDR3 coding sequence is TGTGCCAGCAGCCCGACAGGGGCCTCTTACAGGAGCTCCTACGAGCAGTACTTC.

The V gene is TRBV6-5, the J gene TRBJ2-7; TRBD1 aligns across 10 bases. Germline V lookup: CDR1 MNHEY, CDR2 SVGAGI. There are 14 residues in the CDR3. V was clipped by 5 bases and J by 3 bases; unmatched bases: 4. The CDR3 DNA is TGTGCCAGCAGTCCCGGGACAGGGGTCTACGAGCAGTACTTC. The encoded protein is CASSPGTGVYEQYF.

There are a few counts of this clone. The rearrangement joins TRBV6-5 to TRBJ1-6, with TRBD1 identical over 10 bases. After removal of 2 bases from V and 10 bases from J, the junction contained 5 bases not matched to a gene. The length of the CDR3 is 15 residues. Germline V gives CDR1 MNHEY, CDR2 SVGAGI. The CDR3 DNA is TGTGCCAGCAGTTACCAAGGGACAGGGGTCTCACCCCTCCACTTT. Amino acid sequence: CASSYQGTGVSPLHF.

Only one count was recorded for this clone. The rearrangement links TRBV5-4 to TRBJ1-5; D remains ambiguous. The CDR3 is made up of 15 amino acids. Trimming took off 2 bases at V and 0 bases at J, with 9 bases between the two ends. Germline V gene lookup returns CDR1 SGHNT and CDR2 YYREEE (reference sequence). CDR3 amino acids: CASSLGGISNQPQHF. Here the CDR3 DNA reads TGTGCCAGCAGCTTAGGAGGGATTAGCAATCAGCCCCAGCATTTT.

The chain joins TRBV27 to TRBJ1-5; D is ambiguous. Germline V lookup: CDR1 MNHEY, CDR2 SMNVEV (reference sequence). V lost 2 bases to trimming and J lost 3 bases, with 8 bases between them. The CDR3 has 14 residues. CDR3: CASSLEPNNQPQHF. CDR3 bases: TGTGCCAGCAGTTTAGAGCCCAACAATCAGCCCCAGCATTTT.

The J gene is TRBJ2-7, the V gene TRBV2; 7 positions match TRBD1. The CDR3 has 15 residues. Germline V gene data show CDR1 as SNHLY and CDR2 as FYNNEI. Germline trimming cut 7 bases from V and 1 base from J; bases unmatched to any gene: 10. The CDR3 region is CASMTDRELSYEQYF. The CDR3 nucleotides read TGTGCCAGCATGACTGACAGGGAACTTTCCTACGAGCAGTACTTC.

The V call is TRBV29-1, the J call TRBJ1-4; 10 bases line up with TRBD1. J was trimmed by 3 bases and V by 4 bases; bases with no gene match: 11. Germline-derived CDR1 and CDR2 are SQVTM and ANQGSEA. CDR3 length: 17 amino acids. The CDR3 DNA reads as TGCAGCGTTGGAGGACCGGGACAGGGGCAACCTAATGAAAAACTGTTTTTT. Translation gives CSVGGPGQGQPNEKLFF.

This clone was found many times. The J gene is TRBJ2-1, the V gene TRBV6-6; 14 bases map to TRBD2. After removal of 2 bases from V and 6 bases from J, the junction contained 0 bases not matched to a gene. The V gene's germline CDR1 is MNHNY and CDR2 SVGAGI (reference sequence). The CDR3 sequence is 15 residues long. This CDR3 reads CASSYGTSGGNEQFF. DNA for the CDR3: TGTGCCAGCAGTTACGGGACTAGCGGGGGCAATGAGCAGTTCTTC.

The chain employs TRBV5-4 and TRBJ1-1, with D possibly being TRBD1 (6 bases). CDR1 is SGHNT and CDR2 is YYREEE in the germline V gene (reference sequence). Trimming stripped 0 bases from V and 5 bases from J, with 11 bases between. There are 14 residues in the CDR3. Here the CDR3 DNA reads TGTGCCAGCAGCTTGGGTGGGGGGCGGACTGAAGCTTTCTTT. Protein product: CASSLGGGRTEAFF.

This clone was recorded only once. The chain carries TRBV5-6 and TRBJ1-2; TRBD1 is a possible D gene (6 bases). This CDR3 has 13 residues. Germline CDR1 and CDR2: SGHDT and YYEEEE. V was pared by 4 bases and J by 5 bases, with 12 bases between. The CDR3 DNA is TGTGCCAGCAGCGAAGGGGGAGGGTATGGCTACACCTTC. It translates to CASSEGGGYGYTF.

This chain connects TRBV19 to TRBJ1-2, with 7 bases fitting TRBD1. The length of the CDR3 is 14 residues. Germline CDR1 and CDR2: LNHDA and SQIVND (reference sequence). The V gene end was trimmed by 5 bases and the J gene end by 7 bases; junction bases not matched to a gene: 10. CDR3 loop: CASSPRDRSLGYTF. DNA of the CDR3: TGTGCCAGTAGTCCCCGGGACAGATCCCTTGGCTACACCTTC.

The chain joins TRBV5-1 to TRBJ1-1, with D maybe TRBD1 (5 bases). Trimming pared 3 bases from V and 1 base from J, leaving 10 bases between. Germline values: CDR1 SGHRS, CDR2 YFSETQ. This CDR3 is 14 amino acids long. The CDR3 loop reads CASSWSGGNTEAFF. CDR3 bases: TGCGCCAGCAGCTGGTCCGGGGGGAACACTGAAGCTTTCTTT.

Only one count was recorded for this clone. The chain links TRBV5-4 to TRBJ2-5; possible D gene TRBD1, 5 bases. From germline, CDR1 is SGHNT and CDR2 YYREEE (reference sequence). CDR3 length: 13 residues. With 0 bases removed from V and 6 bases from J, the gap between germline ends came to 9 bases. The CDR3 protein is CASSLGGGQTQYF. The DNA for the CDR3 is TGTGCCAGCAGCTTGGGGGGCGGTCAGACCCAGTACTTC.

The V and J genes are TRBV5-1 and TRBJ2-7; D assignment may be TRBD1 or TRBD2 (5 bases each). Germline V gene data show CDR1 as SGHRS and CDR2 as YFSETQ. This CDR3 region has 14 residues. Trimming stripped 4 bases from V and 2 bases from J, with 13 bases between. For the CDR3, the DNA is TGCGCCAGCAGCCCGGGGACGGGGACCTACGAGCAGTACTTC. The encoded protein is CASSPGTGTYEQYF.

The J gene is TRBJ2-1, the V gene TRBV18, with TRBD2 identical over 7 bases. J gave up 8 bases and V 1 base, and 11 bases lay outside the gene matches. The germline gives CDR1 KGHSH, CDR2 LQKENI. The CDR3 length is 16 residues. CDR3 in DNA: TGTGCCAGCTCACCACGCGGGGGAGCGTTGATGGATGAGCAGTTCTTC. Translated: CASSPRGGALMDEQFF.

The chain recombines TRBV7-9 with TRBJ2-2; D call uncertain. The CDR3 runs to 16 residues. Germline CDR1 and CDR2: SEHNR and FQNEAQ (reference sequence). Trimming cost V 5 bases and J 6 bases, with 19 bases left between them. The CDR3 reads CASSPIFGHEAGELFF. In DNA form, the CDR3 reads TGTGCCAGCAGCCCAATATTCGGGCATGAGGCCGGGGAGCTGTTTTTT.

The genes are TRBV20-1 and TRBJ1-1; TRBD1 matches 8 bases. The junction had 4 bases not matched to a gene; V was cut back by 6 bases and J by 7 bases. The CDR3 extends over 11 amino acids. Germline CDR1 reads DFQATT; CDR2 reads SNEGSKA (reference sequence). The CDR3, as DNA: TGCAGTGCCCGCGGGACAGGTGAAGCTTTCTTT. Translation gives CSARGTGEAFF.

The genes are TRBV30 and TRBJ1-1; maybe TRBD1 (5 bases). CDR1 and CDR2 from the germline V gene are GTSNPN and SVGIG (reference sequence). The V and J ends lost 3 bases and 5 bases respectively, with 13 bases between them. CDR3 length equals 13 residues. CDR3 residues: CAWRTEARTEAFF. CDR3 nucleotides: TGTGCCTGGAGGACAGAGGCTAGGACTGAAGCTTTCTTT. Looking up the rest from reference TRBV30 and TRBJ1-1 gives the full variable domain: SQTIHQWPATLVQPVGSPLSLECTVEGTSNPNLYWYRQAAGRGLQLLFYSVGIGQISSEVPQNLSASRPQDRQFILSSKKLLLSDSGFYLCAWRTEARTEAFFGQGTRLTVV.

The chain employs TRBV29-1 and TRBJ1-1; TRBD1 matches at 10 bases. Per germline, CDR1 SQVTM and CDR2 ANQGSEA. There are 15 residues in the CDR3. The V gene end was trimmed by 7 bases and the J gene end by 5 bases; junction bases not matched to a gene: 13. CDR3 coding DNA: TGCAGCGGCCTCCCTCCCTGGACAGGGGGGACTGAAGCTTTCTTT. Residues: CSGLPPWTGGTEAFF.

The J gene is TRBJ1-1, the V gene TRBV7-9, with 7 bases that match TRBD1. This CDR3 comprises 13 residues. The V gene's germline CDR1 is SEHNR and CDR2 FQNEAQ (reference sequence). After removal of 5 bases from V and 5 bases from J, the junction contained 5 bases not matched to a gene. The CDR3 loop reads CASSPTGETEAFF. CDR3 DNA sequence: TGTGCCAGCAGCCCCACAGGGGAGACTGAAGCTTTCTTT.

CDR3 nucleotide sequence: TGTGCCTGGAGGCTTGGAAACACCATATATTTT. It yields the protein CAWRLGNTIYF. The chain couples TRBV30 to TRBJ1-3; no firm D call. V was cut by 3 bases and J by 3 bases, with 3 bases left in between. The germline V gene has CDR1 GTSNPN and CDR2 SVGIG (reference sequence). The CDR3 is 11 amino acids.

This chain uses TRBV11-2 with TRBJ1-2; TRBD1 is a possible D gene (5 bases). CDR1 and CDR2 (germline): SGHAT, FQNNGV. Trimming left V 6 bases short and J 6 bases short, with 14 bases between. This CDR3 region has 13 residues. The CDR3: CASRDSGRHGYTF. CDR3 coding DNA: TGTGCCAGCAGGGACTCAGGGCGCCATGGCTACACCTTC.

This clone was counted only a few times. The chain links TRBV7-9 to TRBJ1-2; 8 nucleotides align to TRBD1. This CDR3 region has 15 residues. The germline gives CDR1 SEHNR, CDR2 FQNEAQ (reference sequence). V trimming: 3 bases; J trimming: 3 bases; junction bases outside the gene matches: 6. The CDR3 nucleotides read TGTGCCAGCAGCTTGCCAGGGGGCGCCTACTATGGCTACACCTTC. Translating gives CASSLPGGAYYGYTF.

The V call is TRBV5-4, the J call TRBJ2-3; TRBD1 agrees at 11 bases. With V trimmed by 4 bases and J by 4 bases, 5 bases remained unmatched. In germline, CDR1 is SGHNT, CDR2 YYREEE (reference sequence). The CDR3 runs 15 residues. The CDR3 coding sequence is TGTGCCAGCAGCCCGGGACAGGGGGGGTCAGATACGCAGTATTTT. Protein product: CASSPGQGGSDTQYF. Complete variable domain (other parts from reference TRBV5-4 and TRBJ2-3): ETGVTQSPTHLIKTRGQQVTLRCSSQSGHNTVSWYQQALGQGPQFIFQYYREEENGRGNFPPRFSGLQFPNYSSELNVNALELDDSALYLCASSPGQGGSDTQYFGPGTRLTVL.